This T cell receptor beta chain was retrieved from a study of CD8+CD57+ T cells in acquired aplastic anemia. Using genomic DNA as the template, TCR beta VDJ and CDR3 profiling was carried out. TCRdb re-called the reads through MiXCR, storing one row per CDR3 protein. The table includes under 200,000 distinct CDR3 sequences, 40% to 55% detected once. Trimming took off 3 bases at V and 4 bases at J, with 9 bases between the two ends. The CDR3 is 13 residues long. The patients chosen for sequencing had shown expansion of CD8+CD57+ cells (detected by flow cytometry). The source material was sorted CD4+, CD8+, or CD8+CD57+ T cells (not recorded which) from PBMCs. The source of this sequence is a human donor with aplastic anemia. The chain couples TRBV12-3 or TRBV12-4 to TRBJ1-1, with TRBD1 as a possible D gene (5 bases). The CDR3 sequence: CASSFGGTTEAFF. The CDR3 DNA follows: TGTGCCAGCAGTTTTGGGGGGACCACTGAAGCTTTCTTT.